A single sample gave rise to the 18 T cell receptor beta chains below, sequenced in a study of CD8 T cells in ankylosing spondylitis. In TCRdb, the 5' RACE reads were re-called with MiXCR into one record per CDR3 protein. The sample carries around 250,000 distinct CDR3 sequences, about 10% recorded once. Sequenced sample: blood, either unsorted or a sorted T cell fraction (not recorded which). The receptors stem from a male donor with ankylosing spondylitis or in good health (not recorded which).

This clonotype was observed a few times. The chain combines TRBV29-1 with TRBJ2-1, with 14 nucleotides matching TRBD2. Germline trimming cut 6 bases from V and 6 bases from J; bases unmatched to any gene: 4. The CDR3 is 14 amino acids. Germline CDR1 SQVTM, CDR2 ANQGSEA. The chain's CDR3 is CSVWTSGRSNEQFF. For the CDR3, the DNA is TGCAGCGTGTGGACTAGCGGGAGGAGCAATGAGCAGTTCTTC.

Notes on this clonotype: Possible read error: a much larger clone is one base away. CDR3 in amino acids: CASSLGGDLDYDYTF. The CDR3 DNA reads TGTGCCAGCAGTTTGGGGGGGGACCTCGACTATGACTACACCTTC. V is TRBV27 and J is TRBJ1-2, with D perhaps matching TRBD1 (5 bases). The CDR3 has 15 amino acids. CDR1 is MNHEY and CDR2 is SMNVEV in the germline V gene (reference sequence).

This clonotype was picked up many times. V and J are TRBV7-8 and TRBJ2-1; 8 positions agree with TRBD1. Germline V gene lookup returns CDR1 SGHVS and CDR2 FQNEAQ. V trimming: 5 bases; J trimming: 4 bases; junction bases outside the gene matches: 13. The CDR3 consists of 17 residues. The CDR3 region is CASSPTLPGQAYNEQFF. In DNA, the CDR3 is TGTGCCAGCAGCCCAACCCTCCCGGGACAGGCATACAATGAGCAGTTCTTC. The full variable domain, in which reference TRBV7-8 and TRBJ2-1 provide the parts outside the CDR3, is GAGVSQSPRYKVAKRGQDVALRCDPISGHVSLFWYQQALGQGPEFLTYFQNEAQLDKSGLPSDRFFAERPEGSVSTLKIQRTQQEDSAVYLCASSPTLPGQAYNEQFFGPGTRLTVL.

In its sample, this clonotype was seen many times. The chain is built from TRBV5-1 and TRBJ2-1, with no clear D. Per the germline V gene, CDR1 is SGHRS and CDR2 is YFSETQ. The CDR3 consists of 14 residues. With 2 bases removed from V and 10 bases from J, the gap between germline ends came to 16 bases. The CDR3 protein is CASSLTGPWIEQFF. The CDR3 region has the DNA TGCGCCAGCAGCTTAACGGGCCCCTGGATCGAGCAGTTCTTC.

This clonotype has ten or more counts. CDR3 amino acids: CASSSTRWRPETQYF. Here the CDR3 DNA reads TGTGCCAGCAGCTCCACTCGTTGGCGCCCAGAGACCCAGTACTTC. This chain connects TRBV7-6 to TRBJ2-5; no firm D call. The CDR3 is 15 amino acids. The ends were cut back, 4 bases at V and 4 bases at J, with 16 bases in the middle. Per germline, CDR1 SGHVS and CDR2 FNYEAQ. The whole variable domain, remainder taken from reference TRBV7-6 and TRBJ2-5, is GAGVSQSPRYKVTKRGQDVALRCDPISGHVSLYWYRQALGQGPEFLTYFNYEAQQDKSGLPNDRFSAERPEGSISTLTIQRTEQRDSAMYRCASSSTRWRPETQYFGPGTRLLVL.

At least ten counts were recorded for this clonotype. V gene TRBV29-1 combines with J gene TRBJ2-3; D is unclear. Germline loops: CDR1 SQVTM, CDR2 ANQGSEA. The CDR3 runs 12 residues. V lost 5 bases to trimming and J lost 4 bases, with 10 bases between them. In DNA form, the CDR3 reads TGCAGCGTTAACCCCGACGCAGATACGCAGTATTTT. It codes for CSVNPDADTQYF.

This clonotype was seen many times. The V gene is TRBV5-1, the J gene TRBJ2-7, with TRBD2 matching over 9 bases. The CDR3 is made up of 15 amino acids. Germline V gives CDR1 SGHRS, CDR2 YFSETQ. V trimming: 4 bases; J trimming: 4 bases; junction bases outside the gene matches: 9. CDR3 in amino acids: CASSPASGRKYEQYF. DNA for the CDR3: TGCGCCAGCAGCCCCGCCAGCGGGAGGAAGTACGAGCAGTACTTC.

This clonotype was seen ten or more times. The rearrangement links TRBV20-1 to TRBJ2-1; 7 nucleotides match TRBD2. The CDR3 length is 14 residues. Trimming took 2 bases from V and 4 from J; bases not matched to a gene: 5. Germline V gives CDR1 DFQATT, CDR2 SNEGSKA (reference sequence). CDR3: CSARPQREYNEQFF. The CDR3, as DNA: TGCAGTGCTAGACCCCAGCGGGAATACAATGAGCAGTTCTTC.

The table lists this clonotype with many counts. The DNA of the CDR3 is TGTGCCAGCAGCCCGGGACACTCCAATGAAAAACTGTTTTTT. This encodes CASSPGHSNEKLFF. This sequence joins TRBV9 and TRBJ1-4; possible D gene TRBD1, 6 bases. The germline V and J ends were trimmed by 4 bases and 5 bases, with 12 bases remaining between them. Germline-derived CDR1 and CDR2 are SGDLS and YYNGEE. CDR3 length equals 14 residues.

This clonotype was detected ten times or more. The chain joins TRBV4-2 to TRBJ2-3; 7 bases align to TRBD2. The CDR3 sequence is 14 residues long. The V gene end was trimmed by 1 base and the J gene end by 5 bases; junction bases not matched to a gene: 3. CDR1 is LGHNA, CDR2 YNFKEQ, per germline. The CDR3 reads CASSQVIAGDTQYF. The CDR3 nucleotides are TGTGCCAGCAGCCAAGTAATAGCGGGAGATACGCAGTATTTT.

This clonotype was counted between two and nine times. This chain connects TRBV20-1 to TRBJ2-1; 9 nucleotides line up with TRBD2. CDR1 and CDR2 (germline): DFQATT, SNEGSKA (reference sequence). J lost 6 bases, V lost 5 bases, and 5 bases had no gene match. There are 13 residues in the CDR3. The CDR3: CSAVAGGGNEQFF. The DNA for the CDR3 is TGCAGTGCTGTCGCGGGGGGGGGCAATGAGCAGTTCTTC.

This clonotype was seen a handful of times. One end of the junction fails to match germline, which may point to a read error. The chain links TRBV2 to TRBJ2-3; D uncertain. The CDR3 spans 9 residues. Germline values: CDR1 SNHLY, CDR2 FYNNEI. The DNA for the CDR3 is TGTGCCAGCAGTCCTAAGGCATCATTT. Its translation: CASSPKASF.

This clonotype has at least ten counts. CDR3 in amino acids: CASSDSRVTIGPLHF. The CDR3 bases are TGTGCCAGCAGTGACAGCAGGGTAACGATCGGACCCCTCCACTTT. This chain links TRBV2 with TRBJ1-6, with D possibly being TRBD1 (5 bases). Germline V gene data show CDR1 as SNHLY and CDR2 as FYNNEI. This CDR3 region has 15 residues. The ends were cut back, 3 bases at V and 12 bases at J, with 18 bases in the middle.

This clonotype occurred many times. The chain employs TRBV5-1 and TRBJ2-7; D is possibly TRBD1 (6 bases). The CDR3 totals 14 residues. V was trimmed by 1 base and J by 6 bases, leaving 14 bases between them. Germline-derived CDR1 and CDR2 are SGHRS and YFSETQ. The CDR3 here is CASSLMAGVSEQYF. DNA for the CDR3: TGCGCCAGCAGCTTGATGGCAGGGGTATCCGAGCAGTACTTC.

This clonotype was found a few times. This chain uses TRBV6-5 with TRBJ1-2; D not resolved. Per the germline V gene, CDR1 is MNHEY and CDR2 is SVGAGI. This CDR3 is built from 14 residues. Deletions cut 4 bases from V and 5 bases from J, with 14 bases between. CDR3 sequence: CASSFGGGLYGYTF. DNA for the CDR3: TGTGCCAGCAGTTTCGGCGGAGGGCTTTATGGCTACACCTTC.

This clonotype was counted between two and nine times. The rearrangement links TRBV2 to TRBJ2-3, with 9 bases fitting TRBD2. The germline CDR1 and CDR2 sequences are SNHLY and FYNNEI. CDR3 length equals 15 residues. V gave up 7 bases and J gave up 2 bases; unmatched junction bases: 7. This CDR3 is CASTILAGPTDTQYF. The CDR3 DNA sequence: TGTGCCAGCACAATCCTAGCGGGGCCCACAGATACGCAGTATTTT.

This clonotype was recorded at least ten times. The CDR3 coding sequence is TGCAGTGCTATCGGACTAGGGGATCAGTTCTTC. Its translation: CSAIGLGDQFF. This rearrangement joins TRBV20-1 to TRBJ2-1; 7 bases are shared with TRBD2. Trimming took 4 bases from V and 13 from J; bases not matched to a gene: 7. From germline, CDR1 is DFQATT and CDR2 SNEGSKA (reference sequence). The CDR3 sequence is 11 residues long.

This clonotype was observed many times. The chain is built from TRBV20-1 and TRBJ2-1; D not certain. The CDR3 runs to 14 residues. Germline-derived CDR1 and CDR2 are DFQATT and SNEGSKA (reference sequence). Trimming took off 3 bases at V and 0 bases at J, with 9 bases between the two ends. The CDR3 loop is CSARQRISYNEQFF. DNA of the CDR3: TGCAGTGCTAGGCAGAGAATCTCCTACAATGAGCAGTTCTTC.